This entry lists 26 T cell receptor beta chains sequenced from one sample in a study of blood T cell repertoires in COVID-19 (dated by TCRdb to about 2020). The library was prepared using the immunoSEQ multiplex PCR assay. TCRdb holds this immuneACCESS table with in-frame rearrangements only. Some clones are missing; in checked studies, unresolved V genes explain under half, and the rest has no known cause. The sample table contains 200,000 to 250,000 clones; only one count was recorded for approximately 78% of them. Together, the top ten hold around 9.2% of the sample. Sequencing was performed on PBMCs or T cells enriched from blood (not recorded which). These TCRs come from a man in his forties or fifties who had recovered from COVID-19.

This chain joins TRBV11-2 and TRBJ1-1; D remains ambiguous. V lost 4 bases and J 0 bases, leaving 15 bases between the germline ends. Germline values: CDR1 SGHAT, CDR2 FQNNGV. The CDR3 consists of 16 residues. The CDR3 DNA reads TGTGCCAGCAGCTACATCCCCTCTCCTGTGAACACTGAAGCTTTCTTT. This encodes CASSYIPSPVNTEAFF. The full variable domain, rest sourced from reference TRBV11-2 and TRBJ1-1, is EAGVAQSPRYKIIEKRQSVAFWCNPISGHATLYWYQQILGQGPKLLIQFQNNGVVDDSQLPKDRFSAERLKGVDSTLKIQPAKLEDSAVYLCASSYIPSPVNTEAFFGQGTRLTVV.

The chain couples TRBV2 to TRBJ1-6; weak D call: TRBD1 (5 bases). The germline CDR1 and CDR2 sequences are SNHLY and FYNNEI. There are 14 residues in the CDR3. V gave up 6 bases and J gave up 8 bases, with 14 bases separating them. This CDR3 reads CASSRDLRDSPLHF. DNA of the CDR3: TGTGCCAGCAGCCGGGACTTGAGGGATTCACCCCTCCACTTT. Drawing the rest from reference TRBV2 and TRBJ1-6, the complete variable domain is EPEVTQTPSHQVTQMGQEVILRCVPISNHLYFYWYRQILGQKVEFLVSFYNNEISEKSEIFDDQFSVERPDGSNFTLKIRSTKLEDSAMYFCASSRDLRDSPLHFGNGTRLTVT.

The chain uses TRBV9 and TRBJ2-2; D is perhaps TRBD2 (6 bases). CDR1 is SGDLS, CDR2 YYNGEE, per germline. This CDR3 region has 16 residues. V was clipped by 0 bases and J by 1 base, with 10 bases between them. DNA for the CDR3: TGTGCCAGCAGCGTAGGGCTAGCGAAGAACACCGGGGAGCTGTTTTTT. This codes for CASSVGLAKNTGELFF.

V and J are TRBV2 and TRBJ2-1; 7 positions agree with TRBD1. The CDR3 contains 14 residues. Trimming at V came to 7 bases and at J to 8 bases, leaving 11 bases not matched to a gene. CDR1 and CDR2 from the germline V gene are SNHLY and FYNNEI. CDR3: CASIGADRAYEQFF. The CDR3 DNA reads as TGTGCCAGCATTGGGGCAGACAGGGCGTATGAGCAGTTCTTC.

This clone was found once. The V and J genes are TRBV13 and TRBJ1-4; 9 nucleotides match TRBD1. The CDR3 is 15 amino acids. Per germline, CDR1 PRHDT and CDR2 FYEKMQ (reference sequence). V lost 5 bases, J lost 7 bases, and 8 bases stayed unmatched. Here the CDR3 DNA reads TGTGCCAGCAGCCCAGGGGGGACAGGGACTGAAAAACTGTTTTTT. This encodes CASSPGGTGTEKLFF.

The chain joins TRBV18 to TRBJ2-3, with a weak D call TRBD1 (6 bases). The germline CDR1 and CDR2 sequences are KGHSH and LQKENI. This CDR3 contains 15 residues. V was trimmed by 6 bases and J by 6 bases, leaving 19 bases between them. The CDR3 sequence is CASSLMARGSDTQYF. Written as DNA, the CDR3 is TGTGCCAGCTCCCTAATGGCGAGGGGGTCGGATACGCAGTATTTT.

The genes are TRBV29-1 and TRBJ1-5; 10 bases match TRBD1. Per germline, CDR1 SQVTM and CDR2 ANQGSEA. V shed 6 bases, J shed 5 bases, and the junction held 7 bases outside the gene matches. CDR3 length: 14 residues. The CDR3 DNA reads TGCAGCGTCGCGACAGGGGGCGCAGATCAGCCCCAGCATTTT. It encodes CSVATGGADQPQHF.

V usage is TRBV3-1 (or the pseudogene TRBV3-2) and J usage is TRBJ1-5; TRBD1 agrees at 9 bases. Germline CDR1 reads LGHDT; CDR2 reads YNNKEL (reference sequence). V gave up 4 bases and J gave up 7 bases; unmatched junction bases: 5. This CDR3 is 14 amino acids long. In nucleotides, the CDR3 is TGTGCCAGCAGCCGGGGACAGGGTTTCCAGCCCCAGCATTTT. Its translation is CASSRGQGFQPQHF.

The chain is built from TRBV11-2 and TRBJ1-5; 7 bases map to TRBD1. V lost 4 bases to trimming and J lost 7 bases; unmatched junction nucleotides: 10. This CDR3 has 15 amino acids. The germline gives CDR1 SGHAT, CDR2 FQNNGV. This CDR3 reads CASSSGQLPGQPQHF. The CDR3 coding sequence is TGTGCCAGCAGCTCGGGACAGCTCCCGGGGCAGCCCCAGCATTTT.

The chain is built from TRBV9 and TRBJ2-1; D possibly corresponds to TRBD1 (6 bases). The CDR3 sequence is 16 residues long. The germline CDR1 and CDR2 sequences are SGDLS and YYNGEE. The V and J ends lost 0 bases and 0 bases respectively, with 10 bases between them. CDR3 sequence (DNA): TGTGCCAGCAGCGTAGAGGGGGAGAGCTCCTACAATGAGCAGTTCTTC. Amino acids: CASSVEGESSYNEQFF.

The sample holds a few counts of this clone. V gene TRBV3-1 (or the pseudogene TRBV3-2) combines with J gene TRBJ2-7; 11 nucleotides agree with TRBD1. This CDR3 spans 14 amino acids. CDR1 is LGHDT, CDR2 YNNKEL, per germline (reference sequence). V shed 7 bases and J 4 bases; nucleotides not matched to a gene: 6. CDR3 sequence: CASTPGTGGYEQYF. In nucleotides, the CDR3 is TGTGCCAGCACGCCCGGGACAGGGGGGTACGAGCAGTACTTC.

This clone was recorded a few times. The chain couples TRBV2 to TRBJ1-6; perhaps TRBD1 as D (6 bases). The length of the CDR3 is 14 residues. Trimming left V 6 bases short and J 7 bases short, with 13 bases between. Germline V CDR1 and CDR2: SNHLY, FYNNEI. The CDR3 nucleotides read TGTGCCAGCAGCCCGACAGGCGTCAATTCACCCCTCCACTTT. Amino acid sequence: CASSPTGVNSPLHF.

This sequence joins TRBV5-4 and TRBJ1-2; 7 bases map to TRBD1. Per the germline V gene, CDR1 is SGHNT and CDR2 is YYREEE (reference sequence). The CDR3 loop spans 13 amino acids. Trimming removed 0 bases from V and 7 bases from J; junction bases left unmatched: 3. The chain's CDR3 is CASSLGQGTGYTF. The CDR3 DNA reads TGTGCCAGCAGCTTGGGACAGGGTACTGGCTACACCTTC.

The V call is TRBV11-1, the J call TRBJ2-1, with TRBD2 matching over 8 bases. The V gene end was trimmed by 6 bases and the J gene end by 0 bases; junction bases not matched to a gene: 4. CDR1 SGHAT and CDR2 FQDESV come from the germline V gene (reference sequence). The CDR3 spans 15 residues. The CDR3 region is CASSRGTSSYNEQFF. The CDR3 bases are TGTGCCAGCAGTCGGGGGACTAGCTCCTACAATGAGCAGTTCTTC.

The chain links TRBV11-2 to TRBJ2-1; TRBD2 matches at 8 bases. This CDR3 is built from 15 residues. Germline V lookup: CDR1 SGHAT, CDR2 FQNNGV. The V gene end was trimmed by 5 bases and the J gene end by 0 bases; junction bases not matched to a gene: 3. CDR3 residues: CASSRLAGSYNEQFF. In DNA, the CDR3 is TGTGCCAGCAGCCGGCTAGCGGGCTCCTACAATGAGCAGTTCTTC.

This clone was counted ten times or more. The V and J genes are TRBV7-9 and TRBJ2-2; 7 bases match TRBD2. The germline V gene has CDR1 SEHNR and CDR2 FQNEAQ (reference sequence). With 4 bases clipped from V and 8 bases from J, the junction kept 13 bases outside the gene matches. This CDR3 region has 16 residues. The CDR3 region has the DNA TGTGCCAGCAGCTCCGGACTAGGAGCAGCGTTGGGGGAGCTGTTTTTT. Amino acids: CASSSGLGAALGELFF.

This clone was seen once. The chain combines TRBV3-1 (or the pseudogene TRBV3-2) with TRBJ1-6; D not resolved. The CDR3 sequence is 13 residues long. Germline CDR1 LGHDT, CDR2 YNNKEL (reference sequence). Trimming pared 8 bases from V and 8 bases from J, leaving 13 bases between. DNA of the CDR3: TGTGCCAGCTCCCAATGGAGGGATTCACCCCTCCACTTT. It specifies CASSQWRDSPLHF.

This clone was recorded once. V is TRBV5-1 and J is TRBJ2-6; D possibly corresponds to TRBD1 (6 bases). The CDR3 has 15 residues. CDR1 SGHRS and CDR2 YFSETQ come from the germline V gene. With 3 bases removed from V and 2 bases from J, the gap between germline ends came to 9 bases. CDR3 sequence (DNA): TGCGCCAGCAGCTATAGGACAGCTGGGGCCAACGTCCTGACTTTC. Amino acid sequence: CASSYRTAGANVLTF.

The chain employs TRBV7-9 and TRBJ2-1; the D gene is possibly TRBD1 (6 bases). The germline V and J ends were trimmed by 6 bases and 6 bases, with 12 bases remaining between them. Germline V gene data show CDR1 as SEHNR and CDR2 as FQNEAQ (reference sequence). The CDR3 is 13 amino acids. CDR3 coding DNA: TGTGCCAGCAGTCCACAGGGAGTCAATGAGCAGTTCTTC. This sequence encodes CASSPQGVNEQFF.

This clone showed up just a few times. The V call is TRBV27, the J call TRBJ1-2, with 9 bases that match TRBD1. Germline values: CDR1 MNHEY, CDR2 SMNVEV (reference sequence). The junction had 8 bases not matched to a gene; V was cut back by 5 bases and J by 7 bases. This CDR3 has 14 residues. CDR3 in DNA: TGTGCCAGCAGTAGCACAGGGGGCGGGGGTGGCTACACCTTC. Its protein product is CASSSTGGGGGYTF.

The chain couples TRBV4-2 to TRBJ2-2; TRBD2 matches at 7 bases. This CDR3 has 17 residues. V shed 0 bases and J 7 bases; nucleotides not matched to a gene: 11. From germline, CDR1 is LGHNA and CDR2 YNFKEQ. CDR3 sequence (DNA): TGTGCCAGCAGCCAAGAAAAGGGAGGGATAGAGGGCGGGGAGCTGTTTTTT. This sequence encodes CASSQEKGGIEGGELFF.

This clone was counted once. The V call is TRBV28, the J call TRBJ1-2; TRBD1 is a possible D gene (5 bases). CDR3 size: 14 residues. The V end was cut by 6 bases, the J end by 1 base, with 12 bases between. The germline gives CDR1 MDHEN, CDR2 SYDVKM. Here the CDR3 DNA reads TGTGCCAGCAGCCCCTCGCAGGGTAACTATGGCTACACCTTC. Protein sequence: CASSPSQGNYGYTF.

This chain joins TRBV27 and TRBJ2-7; a possible D gene is TRBD1 (5 bases). The germline CDR1 and CDR2 sequences are MNHEY and SMNVEV (reference sequence). V lost 3 bases and J lost 2, with 14 bases in between. CDR3 size: 15 residues. DNA for the CDR3: TGTGCCAGCAGTTTGTTAACAGGTATAACCTACGAGCAGTACTTC. Amino acid sequence: CASSLLTGITYEQYF.

The J gene is TRBJ1-6, the V gene TRBV6-5; D is uncertain. The CDR3 covers 15 residues. Per the germline V gene, CDR1 is MNHEY and CDR2 is SVGAGI. V gave up 4 bases and J gave up 0 bases, with 7 bases separating them. DNA of the CDR3: TGTGCCAGCAGTTTTACGAGCTCCTATAATTCACCCCTCCACTTT. Amino acid sequence: CASSFTSSYNSPLHF.

The V call is TRBV6-6, the J call TRBJ1-1; 10 bases match TRBD1. V shed 6 bases, J shed 5 bases, and the junction held 9 bases outside the gene matches. The CDR3 runs to 15 residues. In germline, CDR1 is MNHNY, CDR2 SVGAGI (reference sequence). The CDR3 nucleotides read TGTGCCAGCAGAGAGTACGGGACAGGGGAGACTGAAGCTTTCTTT. It encodes CASREYGTGETEAFF.

The rearrangement links TRBV5-4 to TRBJ2-3, with D possibly matching TRBD2 (5 bases). This CDR3 has 15 amino acids. Germline V gene sequence: CDR1 SGHNT, CDR2 YYREEE (reference sequence). The germline V and J ends were trimmed by 0 bases and 4 bases, with 12 bases remaining between them. The CDR3 coding sequence is TGTGCCAGCAGCTTGGAAACGACCGGGGCAGATACGCAGTATTTT. Amino acid sequence: CASSLETTGADTQYF.